These T cell receptor beta chains were read from a single sample in a study of early T cells in non-severe SARS-CoV-2 infection. Each CDR3 protein is one row after TCRdb ran MiXCR on the 5' RACE reads. The sample has tens of thousands of distinct CDR3 sequences, more than 10% seen once. Material for sequencing was whole blood. The receptors were gathered from an adult who was a healthcare worker with PCR-confirmed SARS-CoV-2 infection or an uninfected control (not recorded which). Both conserved end residues are part of each CDR3. A D gene is named only where the DNA matches it firmly. Not every row has a clone size; where given, it reads once, few, many or a size class.

many,TRBD2,TRBJ2-3,TRBV6-6,TGTGCCAGCAGTTCGGTAGCGGGAGCTACAGATACGCAGTATTTT,CASSSVAGATDTQYF
NA,NA,TRBJ2-2,TRBV2,TGTGCCAGCAGAGAGAATAGCGCCTCCACCGGGGAGCTGTTTTTT,CASRENSASTGELFF
NA,NA,TRBJ1-3,TRBV9,TGTGCCAGCAACACAGGGACCTATGGAAACACCATATATTTT,CASNTGTYGNTIYF
few,NA,TRBJ2-4,TRBV11-2,TGTGCCAGCAGCACCCGAGGGAAAAACATTCAGTACTTC,CASSTRGKNIQYF
NA,NA,TRBJ2-7,TRBV21-1,TGTGCCAGCAGCAAAGCGGGGAAACTATCCTACGAGCAGTACTTC,CASSKAGKLSYEQYF
few,NA,TRBJ2-1,TRBV3-2,TGTGCCAGCAGCCAAGATGCTCTGGCGGGAGTGGGTGAGCAGTTCTTC,CASSQDALAGVGEQFF
NA,TRBD1,TRBJ2-7,TRBV12-3/TRBV12-4,TGTGCCAGCAGTTCCCACCACGGACAGGGGGGGTTGACCTACGAGCAGTACTTC,CASSSHHGQGGLTYEQYF
few,TRBD1,TRBJ2-3,TRBV20-1,TGCAGTGCTAGGGAATATGGACCAGGGGGCCGCACAGATACGCAGTATTTT,CSAREYGPGGRTDTQYF
many,NA,TRBJ2-5,TRBV6-5,TGTGCCAGTCAAGGGGTGTCCACACAAGAGACCCAGTACTTC,CASQGVSTQETQYF
NA,TRBD2,TRBJ2-1,TRBV4-1,TGCGCCAGCAGCCAAGATCTGGCCCTCGGGCGGGGGTCTTCCTACAATGAGCAGTTCTTC,CASSQDLALGRGSSYNEQFF
few,NA,TRBJ2-1,TRBV19,TGTGCCAGTAACCCCGCAGGGAATTCCTACAATGAGCAGTTCTTC,CASNPAGNSYNEQFF
many,NA,TRBJ1-2,TRBV24-1,TGTGCCACCAGTGATGAGAGACAGCAAAGCTATGGCTACACCTTC,CATSDERQQSYGYTF
few,NA,TRBJ2-3,TRBV10-2,TGCGCCAGCGGCCACAGCACAGATACGCAGTATTTT,CASGHSTDTQYF
NA,NA,TRBJ1-1,TRBV21-1,TGTGCCAGCAGCAAGAGTGCCGGGACACGTGGCGAGGACACTGAAGCTTTCTTT,CASSKSAGTRGEDTEAFF
NA,NA,TRBJ1-5,TRBV11-2,TGTGCCAGCAGTGGGGCCGGGTCGGGACAGCCCCAGCATTTT,CASSGAGSGQPQHF
many,TRBD1,TRBJ2-1,TRBV11-2,TGTGCCAGCAGCTTGGGACAGGGGGCGTGGAATGAGCAGTTCTTC,CASSLGQGAWNEQFF
few,TRBD2,TRBJ2-5,TRBV7-8,TGTGCCAGCAGCTTAATAGTAGCGGGAGGTCTAGGGCCCCAAGAGACCCAGTACTTC,CASSLIVAGGLGPQETQYF
NA,NA,TRBJ2-7,TRBV4-1,TGCGCCAGCAGCCCCACGGAAGGGGCCTACGAGCAGTACTTC,CASSPTEGAYEQYF
few,NA,TRBJ2-7,TRBV7-9,TGTGCCAGCAGCCTCAGCTTGGACACCACCTACGAGCAGTACTTC,CASSLSLDTTYEQYF
once,NA,TRBJ2-5,TRBV29-1,TGCAGCGTTTATTGGACAGCCCGGGAGACCCAGTACTTC,CSVYWTARETQYF
many,TRBD1,TRBJ1-2,TRBV7-9,TGTGCCAGCAGCTCGTGGGGACAGGGGAACTATGGCTACACCTTC,CASSSWGQGNYGYTF
few,TRBD2,TRBJ2-1,TRBV29-1,TGCAGCGTTCCCCCAAGCGGGGGGGCCGCTAAGGTTTACAATGAGCAGTTCTTC,CSVPPSGGAAKVYNEQFF
many,NA,TRBJ2-1,TRBV4-1,TGCGCCAGCAGCCAATCCGTCAGCGGTAAGCAGTTCTTC,CASSQSVSGKQFF
NA,NA,TRBJ1-2,TRBV9,TGTGCCAGCAGCGTATCCCAGGCTAACTATGGCTACACCTTC,CASSVSQANYGYTF
NA,TRBD1,TRBJ1-6,TRBV6-1,TGTGCCAGCAGCCGGGACAGGGCCTCACCCCTCCACTTT,CASSRDRASPLHF
many,NA,TRBJ2-7,TRBV18,TGTGCCAGCTCCCAAGCGGGTTACGAGCAGTACTTC,CASSQAGYEQYF
NA,NA,TRBJ1-4,TRBV11-2,TGTGCCAGCAGCTCCACTCCGGACAGCCGACTTGAAAAACTGTTTTTT,CASSSTPDSRLEKLFF
many,TRBD1,TRBJ2-7,TRBV18,TGTGCCAGCTCCCCCGGGACAGCCGACCTTCACGAGCAGTACTTC,CASSPGTADLHEQYF
few,NA,TRBJ1-5,TRBV2,TGTGCCAGCAGTGACCCAGGAGAGAGCAATCAGCCCCAGCATTTT,CASSDPGESNQPQHF
many,NA,TRBJ2-7,TRBV25-1,TGTGCCAGCAGTGAACAGGGGATCGGTCCCGAGCAGTACTTC,CASSEQGIGPEQYF
few,NA,TRBJ2-2,TRBV30,TGTGCCTGGAGGGGGATGGGGGAGCTGTTTTTT,CAWRGMGELFF
NA,NA,TRBJ1-6,TRBV10-2,TGCGCCAGCTCTACGACTTACGGGGATTCACCCCTCCACTTT,CASSTTYGDSPLHF
many,NA,TRBJ2-2,TRBV30,TGTGCCTGGAGTCCGTACACCGGGGAGCTGTTTTTT,CAWSPYTGELFF
few,NA,TRBJ2-1,TRBV7-9,TGTGCCAGCAGCCAAGACCCAGGAGTCTTGCAGTTCTTC,CASSQDPGVLQFF
few,TRBD1,TRBJ1-1,TRBV11-2,TGTGCCAGCAGCTTCACAGGGGGAGCTCGGATGAACACTGAAGCTTTCTTT,CASSFTGGARMNTEAFF
NA,NA,TRBJ2-5,TRBV5-1,TGCGCCAGCAGCTTTTCCGAAGAGACCCAGTACTTC,CASSFSEETQYF
many,NA,TRBJ1-2,TRBV19,TGTGCCAGTAGTATGGTCGAGGGATTCTACACCTTC,CASSMVEGFYTF
few,NA,TRBJ2-1,TRBV14,TGTGCCAGCAGCCGTGCCCGGTGGGATGAGCAGTTCTTC,CASSRARWDEQFF
NA,TRBD1,TRBJ2-1,TRBV20-1,TGCAGTGCTAGGAAGTGGGGACAGGGATACAATGAGCAGTTCTTC,CSARKWGQGYNEQFF
NA,NA,TRBJ2-7,TRBV5-6,TGTGCCAGCAGCTTGAGTCCCGGGACACGCAGGTACGAGCAGTACTTC,CASSLSPGTRRYEQYF
many,TRBD1,TRBJ2-7,TRBV20-1,TGCAGTGCCAGAGGGGGCCGGGACCGCCTTCGACACGAGCAGTACTTC,CSARGGRDRLRHEQYF
few,NA,TRBJ1-6,TRBV6-2/TRBV6-3,TGTGCCAGCAGTTACGAGCGTTTCCCCTATAATTCACCCCTCCACTTT,CASSYERFPYNSPLHF
NA,NA,TRBJ2-1,TRBV29-1,TGCAGCGTTGCAGAACAGGGTGGGAATGAGCAGTTCTTC,CSVAEQGGNEQFF
many,NA,TRBJ2-5,TRBV7-9,TGTGCCAGCAGCACGCTTACAGAGACCCAGTACTTC,CASSTLTETQYF
NA,TRBD2,TRBJ2-5,TRBV20-1,TGCAGTGCTCAGCTAGCGGGGGACCCCTTCCAAGAGACCCAGTACTTC,CSAQLAGDPFQETQYF
many,TRBD2,TRBJ2-1,TRBV20-1,TGCAGTGCAAGGACTAGCGGGGCTAGCAATGAGCAGTTCTTC,CSARTSGASNEQFF
many,TRBD1,TRBJ2-1,TRBV7-9,TGTGCCAGCAGCTTCGACAGGGGGCAATCAGATGAGCAGTTCTTC,CASSFDRGQSDEQFF
few,TRBD1,TRBJ2-7,TRBV6-2/TRBV6-3,TGTGCCAGCAGTAGGGGACAGGGGATATCCTACGAGCAGTACTTC,CASSRGQGISYEQYF
few,NA,TRBJ2-3,TRBV11-2,TGTGCCAGCAGCTCCTTAGATACGCAGTATTTT,CASSSLDTQYF
NA,TRBD2,TRBJ2-3,TRBV11-2,TGTGCCAGCAGCATCCGAGAGGGGATAGCGGGGGACTACGGATGGGCAGATACGCAGTATTTT,CASSIREGIAGDYGWADTQYF
NA,NA,TRBJ2-1,TRBV7-9,TGTGCCAGCAGCTTCGCATCCAATGAGCAGTTCTTC,CASSFASNEQFF
few,TRBD1,TRBJ1-1,TRBV5-1,TGCGCCAGCAGCTCTTTCCCCGGACAGGGGAGCACTGAAGCTTTCTTT,CASSSFPGQGSTEAFF
NA,TRBD1,TRBJ1-1,TRBV4-1,TGCGCCAGCAGCCGTGATCTGGACAGGACTGAAGCTTTCTTT,CASSRDLDRTEAFF
many,TRBD2,TRBJ2-5,TRBV4-1,TGCGCCAGCAGCCACCCGGGACTAGCGGGAGGGCCGAATCAAGAGACCCAGTACTTC,CASSHPGLAGGPNQETQYF
NA,NA,TRBJ2-1,TRBV5-1,TGCGCCAGCAGCATAATAGGGGGGACTGAGCAGTTCTTC,CASSIIGGTEQFF
many,NA,TRBJ2-7,TRBV11-3,TGTGCCAGCAGCTTAGGAGGGTTCTACGAGCAGTACTTC,CASSLGGFYEQYF
many,NA,TRBJ2-1,TRBV6-2/TRBV6-3,TGTGCCAGCAGAATTTATGACAGTTTTGTGCAGTTCTTC,CASRIYDSFVQFF
NA,TRBD1,TRBJ2-7,TRBV12-3/TRBV12-4,TGTGCCAGCAGTAGTGGACAGGGGCTGACCTACGAGCAGTACTTC,CASSSGQGLTYEQYF
few,NA,TRBJ2-1,TRBV6-1,TGTGCCAGCAGCCGGGCCGGGCGGGCTAACAATGAGCAGTTCTTC,CASSRAGRANNEQFF
few,TRBD2,TRBJ2-5,TRBV29-1,TGCAGCGTCCCGGGACTAGCGGGAGAAACCCAGTACTTC,CSVPGLAGETQYF